The clone carrying this TCR beta chain was picked up a small number of times. Its specificity is unknown. The data are from a study of CD8+ T cells in alopecia areata. Points from the study as a whole: On tofacitinib, scalp and blood still held many of the expanded lesional clones. Sequenced scalp T cells also include alphabeta T cells resident in normal skin.

Investigators isolated RNA and reverse transcribed it into cDNA to act as the sequencing template. Profiled with immunoSEQ multiplex PCR; TCRdb holds only in-frame clones, not every one. The sample lists approximately 210,000 clones; under 70% were seen once. The V gene's germline CDR1 is SNHLY and CDR2 FYNNEI. V was shortened by 4 bases and J by 0 bases, with 8 bases between the two germline ends. The CDR3 extends over 14 amino acids. Treatment in this sample: oral pan-JAK inhibitor, 5-10 mg twice daily. The source is a human donor with alopecia areata. The starting material was CD4+ T cells sorted from blood, obtained at week 44, from a patient treated with tofacitinib. The genes are TRBV2 and TRBJ2-3; D may be TRBD1 (6 bases). The CDR3 loop is CASSVGGSTDTQYF. CDR3 DNA: TGTGCCAGCAGTGTAGGGGGTAGCACAGATACGCAGTATTTT.